This T cell receptor beta chain came from a study of shared clonotypes between healthy human individuals. Study context: Each donor had three CD4 naive, three CD4 memory, two CD8 naive and one CD8 memory plate.

General study points: Estimated richness was generally greater in naive than memory subsets.

The CDR3 spans 16 residues. V lost 1 base to trimming and J lost 3 bases; unmatched junction nucleotides: 5. Looked up from germline, CDR1 is SGHAT and CDR2 is FQNNGV. To note about this clone: The antigen is not known.

Method: immunoSEQ multiplex PCR; TCRdb's copy keeps in-frame clones and lacks some. The sample carries roughly 500,000 clones, 90% to 96% recorded once. This sequence joins TRBV11-2 and TRBJ2-1, with TRBD2 identical over 8 bases. This receptor was taken from a woman in her twenties or thirties in good health. Material: naive CD4+ T cells sorted from blood. Specified subset: CD45RA+ positively selected. CDR3 in amino acids: CASSLGIAGNYNEQFF. The CDR3 region has the DNA TGTGCCAGCAGCTTAGGGATAGCGGGAAACTACAATGAGCAGTTCTTC.